These 11 T cell receptor beta chains were all obtained from the same sample, sequenced in a study of blood T cell repertoires in COVID-19. Measured with immunoSEQ multiplex PCR; TCRdb has only the in-frame clones, and not every one. Of fewer than 500,000 clones in the sample, around 87% are singletons; the top ten hold 1% to 1.5%. Sequenced: PBMCs or T cells enriched from blood (not recorded which). Receptors originate from a young man who had recovered from COVID-19.

The V gene is TRBV6-5, the J gene TRBJ2-7; tentatively, D is TRBD1 (6 bases). V was clipped by 6 bases and J by 1 base, with 13 bases between them. CDR3 size: 14 residues. CDR1 and CDR2 from the germline V gene are MNHEY and SVGAGI. CDR3 amino acids: CASRDITGSYEQYF. The CDR3 DNA sequence: TGTGCCAGCAGGGATATTACAGGGTCCTACGAGCAGTACTTC.

V gene TRBV19 combines with J gene TRBJ1-2, with D tentatively TRBD1 (5 bases). CDR1 is LNHDA and CDR2 is SQIVND in the germline V gene (reference sequence). With 5 bases removed from V and 4 bases from J, the gap between germline ends came to 20 bases. The CDR3 covers 16 residues. As DNA, the CDR3 is TGTGCCAGTAGTCGCACAACCGACGACAGCGTCTATGGCTACACCTTC. Its protein is CASSRTTDDSVYGYTF. Combining the CDR3 with reference TRBV19 and TRBJ1-2 gives the whole variable domain DGGITQSPKYLFRKEGQNVTLSCEQNLNHDAMYWYRQDPGQGLRLIYYSQIVNDFQKGDIAEGYSVSREKKESFPLTVTSAQKNPTAFYLCASSRTTDDSVYGYTFGSGTRLTVV.

This sequence joins TRBV11-2 and TRBJ2-3; no firm D call. The CDR3 contains 12 residues. The V gene lost 6 bases and the J gene lost 6 bases, with 10 bases spanning the gap. Germline lookup yields CDR1 SGHAT and CDR2 FQNNGV. The CDR3 bases are TGTGCCAGCAGTACGAGTAGTGATACGCAGTATTTT. Its protein product is CASSTSSDTQYF.

V gene TRBV24-1 combines with J gene TRBJ1-2; perhaps TRBD1 as D (5 bases). CDR1 and CDR2 (germline): KGHDR, SFDVKD. The CDR3 runs 11 residues. Trimming took 7 bases from V and 8 from J, leaving 10 bases between them. This CDR3 reads CATRGLEGYTF. Written as DNA, the CDR3 is TGTGCCACCAGGGGACTTGAAGGCTACACCTTC.

The chain recombines TRBV10-3 with TRBJ2-7, with 13 nucleotides matching TRBD2. V shed 6 bases, J shed 2 bases, and the junction held 4 bases outside the gene matches. CDR1 is ENHRY and CDR2 is SYGVKD in the germline V gene. The CDR3 length is 15 residues. Here the CDR3 reads CAISSGTSGAYEQYF. The DNA for the CDR3 is TGTGCCATCAGCTCCGGGACTAGCGGGGCCTACGAGCAGTACTTC.

Only one count was recorded for this clone. The J gene is TRBJ1-1, the V gene TRBV10-3; a possible D gene is TRBD1 (6 bases). This CDR3 is built from 12 residues. The germline V and J ends were trimmed by 10 bases and 4 bases, with 13 bases remaining between them. Germline values: CDR1 ENHRY, CDR2 SYGVKD. CDR3: CATREGGTEAFF. The CDR3 coding sequence is TGTGCCACCCGGGAGGGGGGCACTGAAGCTTTCTTT.

This clone was observed a handful of times. The chain links TRBV19 to TRBJ1-5, with 8 bases aligning to TRBD1. The germline V gene has CDR1 LNHDA and CDR2 SQIVND (reference sequence). The CDR3 extends over 14 amino acids. Trimming at V came to 7 bases and at J to 3 bases, leaving 5 bases not matched to a gene. CDR3 nucleotides: TGTGCCAGTATCGGGACAGGCTACAATCAGCCCCAGCATTTT. Translating gives CASIGTGYNQPQHF.

The V and J genes are TRBV5-1 and TRBJ1-3; D unclear. This CDR3 comprises 16 residues. Germline lookup yields CDR1 SGHRS and CDR2 YFSETQ. V lost 2 bases to trimming and J lost 0 bases, with 12 bases between them. The CDR3 DNA reads as TGCGCCAGCAGCTTCGTGCCGGGGAGCTCTGGAAACACCATATATTTT. This translates into CASSFVPGSSGNTIYF. The variable domain in full, with the rest retrieved from reference TRBV5-1 and TRBJ1-3, is KAGVTQTPRYLIKTRGQQVTLSCSPISGHRSVSWYQQTPGQGLQFLFEYFSETQRNKGNFPGRFSGRQFSNSRSEMNVSTLELGDSALYLCASSFVPGSSGNTIYFGEGSWLTVV.

The chain recombines TRBV7-2 with TRBJ1-2, with 10 bases that match TRBD1. With V trimmed by 4 bases and J by 5 bases, 7 bases remained unmatched. Germline V lookup: CDR1 SGHTA, CDR2 FQGNSA. There are 15 residues in the CDR3. The CDR3 region is CASSSTGTGAYGYTF. In DNA, the CDR3 is TGTGCCAGCAGCTCTACCGGGACAGGGGCATATGGCTACACCTTC.

As DNA, the CDR3 is TGTGCCAGCAGCCTTCAGGGGCCCCTCTACAATGAGCAGTTCTTC. Its protein is CASSLQGPLYNEQFF. This rearrangement joins TRBV5-4 to TRBJ2-1; a possible D gene is TRBD1 (6 bases). Deletions cut 4 bases from V and 3 bases from J, with 14 bases between. Germline V gene data show CDR1 as SGHNT and CDR2 as YYREEE (reference sequence). This CDR3 has 15 residues.

The chain joins TRBV5-5 to TRBJ1-2; 8 positions match TRBD1. The CDR3 is 13 residues long. With 4 bases clipped from V and 8 bases from J, the junction kept 7 bases outside the gene matches. CDR1 and CDR2 from the germline V gene are SGHKS and YYEKEE (reference sequence). CDR3 loop: CASSAQGAQGYTF. CDR3 bases: TGTGCCAGCAGCGCGCAGGGGGCACAAGGCTACACCTTC.